This record concerns one T cell receptor beta chain sequence. This CDR3 has 15 amino acids. J was trimmed by 4 bases and V by 8 bases; bases with no gene match: 10. CDR1 and CDR2 (germline): MDHEN, SYDVKM. This record belongs to a study of blood T cell repertoires in COVID-19. Assay: immunoSEQ multiplex PCR; the TCRdb copy retains only in-frame clones and omits some. The sample shows approximately 310,000 clones, 89% of them seen only once. This receptor was identified in a man between 60 and 75 years old who had recovered from COVID-19. The chain uses TRBV28 and TRBJ2-7, with 11 nucleotides matching TRBD1. What was sequenced was PBMCs or T cells enriched from blood (not recorded which). The CDR3 reads CASGLYGQGAYEQYF. CDR3 bases: TGTGCCAGCGGCCTTTATGGACAGGGGGCATACGAGCAGTACTTC. Supplemented by reference TRBV28 and TRBJ2-7, the full variable domain reads DVKVTQSSRYLVKRTGEKVFLECVQDMDHENMFWYRQDPGLGLRLIYFSYDVKMKEKGDIPEGYSVSREKKERFSLILESASTNQTSMYLCASGLYGQGAYEQYFGPGTRLTVT.